A selection of T cell receptor beta chains follows, all from one sample in a study of cytomegalovirus exposure and HLA in healthy donors. Here immunoSEQ multiplex PCR was the method, and the copy in TCRdb shows in-frame clones only, minus some. The sample has some 120,000 clones; about four fifths are singletons. Sequencing was done on a sample of PBMCs. The receptors here all came from a man younger than 45 in good health and CMV-seronegative. The CDR3 runs from the conserved cysteine through the conserved F or W. The D gene is left open where the match is weak. The size field is filled for only some rows; it gives once, few, many or a size class.

J,V,size,D,length,CDR3,DNA
TRBJ1-6,TRBV6-5,-,-,11,CASSSNSPLHF,TGTGCCAGCAGTTCGAATTCACCCCTCCACTTT
TRBJ2-6,TRBV28,-,TRBD1,16,CASRQGKVSGANVLTF,TGTGCCAGCCGACAGGGGAAGGTTTCCGGGGCCAACGTCCTGACTTTC
TRBJ1-2,TRBV28,-,-,12,CASSSPGSKYTF,TGTGCCAGCAGTTCTCCAGGGTCCAAATACACCTTC
TRBJ1-1,TRBV7-9,-,-,15,CASSLSWREVTEAFF,TGTGCCAGCAGCCTAAGCTGGCGGGAGGTCACTGAAGCTTTCTTT
TRBJ1-2,TRBV15,-,-,12,CATRDINYGYTF,TGTGCCACTAGGGACATAAACTATGGCTACACCTTC
TRBJ2-5,TRBV29-1,-,TRBD2,14,CSGRLALLQETQYF,TGCAGCGGAAGACTAGCCCTCCTACAAGAGACCCAGTACTTC
TRBJ2-1,TRBV6-6,-,TRBD2,12,CASLAGVNEQFF,TGTGCCAGCCTAGCGGGGGTCAATGAGCAGTTCTTC
TRBJ2-2,TRBV19,few,TRBD1,15,CASSSDRGGTGELFF,TGTGCCAGTAGTTCCGACAGGGGGGGGACCGGGGAGCTGTTTTTT
TRBJ1-1,TRBV5-1,-,-,13,CASSPGGGTEAFF,TGCGCCAGCAGCCCGGGAGGGGGCACTGAAGCTTTCTTT
TRBJ2-2,TRBV14,-,-,16,CASSQDLGRGTGELFF,TGTGCCAGCAGCCAAGATCTTGGGCGGGGCACCGGGGAGCTGTTTTTT
TRBJ1-1,TRBV6-5,-,-,11,CASTRGGEAFF,TGTGCCAGCACCCGCGGGGGTGAAGCTTTCTTT
TRBJ2-5,TRBV6-5,few,-,14,CASRRTVVQETQYF,TGTGCCAGCAGGCGGACAGTCGTCCAAGAGACCCAGTACTTC
TRBJ2-5,TRBV7-9,-,-,16,CASSPTGGGGRETQYF,TGTGCCAGCAGCCCCACAGGGGGAGGGGGCCGGGAGACCCAGTACTTC
TRBJ1-4,TRBV7-2,once,TRBD1,15,CASSRTSGQFEKLFF,TGTGCCAGCAGCCGTACCTCGGGACAGTTTGAAAAACTGTTTTTT